This T cell receptor (beta chain) was profiled in a study of siplizumab effects on memory and regulatory T cells. This clone showed up just a few times. Its antigen is not known. Using immunoSEQ multiplex PCR, the repertoire was profiled, and TCRdb retains in-frame clones only, with some absent. Of about 100,000 clones in the sample, 85% to 95% were seen once. Germline V gene lookup returns CDR1 SGHRS and CDR2 YFSETQ. This CDR3 comprises 13 residues. Trimming removed 5 bases at V and 1 base at J, with 10 bases between. Study-wide points: Roughly 80-96% of proliferating CD4+ or CD8+ clones lacked a naive or memory phenotype that could be assigned. Researchers could map only a minor fraction of alloreactive clones to unstimulated subsets. A major contribution to the alloresponse seemed to be made by naive T cells, which seemed more diverse than memory cells.

The gene calls are TRBV5-1 and TRBJ2-7; weak D call: TRBD1 (5 bases). Sequencing was carried out using Tregs sorted from blood. This clonotype originated in a human donor in good health. The CDR3 spells CASSRRASYEQYF. In nucleotides, the CDR3 is TGCGCCAGCAGTCGCAGGGCTTCCTACGAGCAGTACTTC.